The T cell receptor (beta chain) described here comes from a study of quantifying T cell responses using KT2 cells. Study-level information: TCR alpha and beta constant-region primers primed reverse transcription of RNA. The T4 ligation step was estimated to exceed 8.5% efficiency under optimum conditions. The second PCR was a qPCR stopped at a predetermined fluorescence threshold.

J lost 3 bases, V lost 0 bases, and 4 bases had no gene match. The CDR3 is 16 amino acids. Germline V gene data show CDR1 as MNHEY and CDR2 as SVGAGI. A single-stranded UMI oligo with SP2 sequence was ligated to cDNA 3' ends. The first PCR ran about 4 cycles with an equimolar RC1.1 and RC1.2 beta primer mix. TCR alpha and beta chains were handled separately starting at the second PCR. TCRdb re-called the UMI-ligation and nested PCR reads with MiXCR, one entry per CDR3 protein. The sample gives approximately 54,000 distinct CDR3 sequences, around 10% of which show up once; about 10% is in the top ten. This rearrangement joins TRBV6-5 to TRBJ2-7, with 11 bases identical to TRBD1. The receptor's source is a human donor. Material: PBMCs spiked with cells of the T cell clone KT2. The CDR3 spells CASSYSIGTGGYEQYF. In DNA, the CDR3 is TGTGCCAGCAGTTACTCGATAGGGACAGGGGGCTACGAGCAGTACTTC.